The clone carrying this TCR beta chain was found many times. The record originates from a study of CD8 T cells in ankylosing spondylitis. Construction of TCR beta libraries was performed using quantitative 5'-RACE with molecular barcodes. MiXCR, applied by TCRdb to the 5' RACE reads, yields one record per CDR3 protein. This sample yields under 300,000 distinct CDR3 sequences, of which about 10% are seen a single time; about 2.5% belongs to the top ten. CDR1 is SGHAT and CDR2 is FQNNGV in the germline V gene. V was pared by 1 base and J by 8 bases, with 11 bases of the junction left unmatched. The CDR3 is made up of 16 amino acids.

The sample consisted of blood, either unsorted or a sorted T cell fraction (not recorded which). V usage is TRBV11-2 and J usage is TRBJ2-1; 7 positions match TRBD1. The receptor was isolated from a male donor with ankylosing spondylitis or in good health (not recorded which). The CDR3 DNA follows: TGTGCCAGCAGCTTAGCCACAGGGGTGGCAATAGATGAGCAGTTCTTC. Translating gives CASSLATGVAIDEQFF. The full variable domain, its missing parts supplied by reference TRBV11-2 and TRBJ2-1, is EAGVAQSPRYKIIEKRQSVAFWCNPISGHATLYWYQQILGQGPKLLIQFQNNGVVDDSQLPKDRFSAERLKGVDSTLKIQPAKLEDSAVYLCASSLATGVAIDEQFFGPGTRLTVL.